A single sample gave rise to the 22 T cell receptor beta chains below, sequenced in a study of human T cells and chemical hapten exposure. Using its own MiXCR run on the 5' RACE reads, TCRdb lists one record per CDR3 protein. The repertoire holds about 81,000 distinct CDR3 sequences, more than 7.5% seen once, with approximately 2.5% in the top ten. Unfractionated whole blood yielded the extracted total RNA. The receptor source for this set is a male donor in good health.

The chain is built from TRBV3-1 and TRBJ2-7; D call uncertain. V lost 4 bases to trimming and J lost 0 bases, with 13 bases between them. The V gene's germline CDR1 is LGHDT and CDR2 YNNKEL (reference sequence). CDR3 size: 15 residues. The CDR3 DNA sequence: TGTGCCAGCAGCCCCCCGGCGGCTAGCTCCTACGAGCAGTACTTC. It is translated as CASSPPAASSYEQYF.

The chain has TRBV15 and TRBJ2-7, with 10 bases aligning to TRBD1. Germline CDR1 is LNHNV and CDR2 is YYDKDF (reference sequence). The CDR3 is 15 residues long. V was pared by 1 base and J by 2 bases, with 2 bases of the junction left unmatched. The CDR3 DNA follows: TGTGCCACCAGCAGAGGAGGGACAGGGGCCTACGAGCAGTACTTC. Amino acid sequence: CATSRGGTGAYEQYF.

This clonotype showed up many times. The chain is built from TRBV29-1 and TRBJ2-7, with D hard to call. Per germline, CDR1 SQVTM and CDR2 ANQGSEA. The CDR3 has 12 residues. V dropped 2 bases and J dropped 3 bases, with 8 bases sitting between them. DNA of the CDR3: TGCAGCGTTGAATCAAGGGACTACGAGCAGTACTTC. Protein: CSVESRDYEQYF.

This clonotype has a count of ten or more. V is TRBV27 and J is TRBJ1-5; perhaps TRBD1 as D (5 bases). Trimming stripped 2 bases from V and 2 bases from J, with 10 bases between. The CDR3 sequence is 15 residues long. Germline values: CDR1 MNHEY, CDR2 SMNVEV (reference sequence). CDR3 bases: TGTGCCAGCAGTTTACTTGGACAACGCAATCAGCCCCAGCATTTT. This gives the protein CASSLLGQRNQPQHF.

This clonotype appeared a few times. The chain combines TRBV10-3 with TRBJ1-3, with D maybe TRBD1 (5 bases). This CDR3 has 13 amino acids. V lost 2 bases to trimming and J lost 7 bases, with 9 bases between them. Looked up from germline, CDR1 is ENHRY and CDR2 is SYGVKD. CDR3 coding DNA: TGTGCCATCAGTGAGGCAGGGAGTAACACCATATATTTT. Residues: CAISEAGSNTIYF.

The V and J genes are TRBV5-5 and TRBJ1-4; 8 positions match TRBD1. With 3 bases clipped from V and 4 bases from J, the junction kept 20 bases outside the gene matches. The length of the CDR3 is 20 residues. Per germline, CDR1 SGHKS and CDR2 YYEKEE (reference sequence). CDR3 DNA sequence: TGTGCCAGCAGCTACGCCTTACGGCAGGGGGCTAGGACGAATAATGAAAAACTGTTTTTT. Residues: CASSYALRQGARTNNEKLFF. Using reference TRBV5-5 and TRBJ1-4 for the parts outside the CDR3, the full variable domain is DAGVTQSPTHLIKTRGQQVTLRCSPISGHKSVSWYQQVLGQGPQFIFQYYEKEERGRGNFPDRFSARQFPNYSSELNVNALLLGDSALYLCASSYALRQGARTNNEKLFFGSGTQLSVL.

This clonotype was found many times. CDR3 coding DNA: TGTGCCAGCAAAACGGGACAGGGGGTTAATTCACCCCTCCACTTT. The encoded protein is CASKTGQGVNSPLHF. The chain joins TRBV6-4 to TRBJ1-6, with 11 positions matching TRBD1. V lost 7 bases to trimming and J lost 6 bases; unmatched junction nucleotides: 5. CDR1 and CDR2 from the germline V gene are MRHNA and SNTAGT. CDR3 length equals 15 residues.

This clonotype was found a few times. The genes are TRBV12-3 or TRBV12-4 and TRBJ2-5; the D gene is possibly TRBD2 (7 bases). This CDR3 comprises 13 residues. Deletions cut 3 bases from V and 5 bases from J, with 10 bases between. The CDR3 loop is CASSLRGLETQYF. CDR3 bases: TGTGCCAGCAGTTTGCGGGGGCTGGAGACCCAGTACTTC.

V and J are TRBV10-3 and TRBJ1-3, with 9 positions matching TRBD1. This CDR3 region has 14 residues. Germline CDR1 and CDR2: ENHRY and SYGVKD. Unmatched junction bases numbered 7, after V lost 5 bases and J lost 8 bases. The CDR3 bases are TGTGCCATCAGTACCGGGACAGGGAGAGACACCATATATTTT. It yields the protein CAISTGTGRDTIYF.

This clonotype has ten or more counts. CDR3 bases: TGTGCCAGCAGCCCTCTTATCGCTAGCACAGATACGCAGTATTTT. Protein product: CASSPLIASTDTQYF. The V call is TRBV14, the J call TRBJ2-3; D not resolved. The CDR3 contains 15 residues. V was cut by 4 bases and J by 0 bases, with 11 bases left in between. Germline V gene lookup returns CDR1 SGHDN and CDR2 FVKESK.

CDR3 nucleotides: TGTGCCAGCAGCCAACGGCTAGCGGGACACTACGAGCAGTACTTC. It encodes CASSQRLAGHYEQYF. The rearrangement uses TRBV4-2 and TRBJ2-7; 9 bases line up with TRBD2. V was pared by 2 bases and J by 3 bases, with 5 bases of the junction left unmatched. The germline V gene has CDR1 LGHNA and CDR2 YNFKEQ. The CDR3 sequence is 15 residues long.

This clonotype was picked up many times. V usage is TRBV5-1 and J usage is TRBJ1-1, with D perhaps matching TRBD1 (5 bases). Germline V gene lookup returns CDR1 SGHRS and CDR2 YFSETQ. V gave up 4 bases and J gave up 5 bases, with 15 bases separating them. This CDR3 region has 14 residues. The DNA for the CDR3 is TGCGCCAGCAGCATGGGACTTTCGGCGACTGAAGCTTTCTTT. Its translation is CASSMGLSATEAFF.

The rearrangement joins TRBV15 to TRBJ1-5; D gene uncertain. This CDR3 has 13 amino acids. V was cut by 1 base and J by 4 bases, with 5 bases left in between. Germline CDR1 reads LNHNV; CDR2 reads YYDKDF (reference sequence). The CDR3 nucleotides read TGTGCCACCAGCAGAGCCCTAAATCAGCCCCAGCATTTT. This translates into CATSRALNQPQHF.

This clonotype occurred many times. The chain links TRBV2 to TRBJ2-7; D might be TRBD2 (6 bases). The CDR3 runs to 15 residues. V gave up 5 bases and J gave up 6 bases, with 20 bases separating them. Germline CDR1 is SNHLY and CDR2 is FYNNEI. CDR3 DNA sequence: TGTGCCAGCAGTCGAGGGGAGACTAGTTTATCCGAGCAGTACTTC. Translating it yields CASSRGETSLSEQYF.

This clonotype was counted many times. CDR3 residues: CSAGTSGRLEQFF. In DNA, the CDR3 is TGCAGTGCAGGGACTAGCGGGAGGTTGGAGCAGTTCTTC. V usage is TRBV20-1 and J usage is TRBJ2-1; 15 bases fit TRBD2. The germline gives CDR1 DFQATT, CDR2 SNEGSKA (reference sequence). The J segment lost 10 bases and the V segment lost 6 bases, leaving 4 bases of the junction unmatched. The CDR3 is 13 residues long.

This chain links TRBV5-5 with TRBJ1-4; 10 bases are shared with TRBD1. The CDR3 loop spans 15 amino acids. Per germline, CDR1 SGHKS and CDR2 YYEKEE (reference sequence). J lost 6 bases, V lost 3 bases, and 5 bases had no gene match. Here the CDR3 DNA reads TGTGCCAGCAGCTCCCGGACAGGGGGGGATGAAAAACTGTTTTTT. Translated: CASSSRTGGDEKLFF.

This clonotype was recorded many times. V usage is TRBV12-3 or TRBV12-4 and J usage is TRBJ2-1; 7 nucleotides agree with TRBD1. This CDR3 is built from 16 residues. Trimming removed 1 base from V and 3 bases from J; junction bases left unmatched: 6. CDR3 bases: TGTGCCAGCAGTTTAGAACAGACAGGGAGCTACAATGAGCAGTTCTTC. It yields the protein CASSLEQTGSYNEQFF.

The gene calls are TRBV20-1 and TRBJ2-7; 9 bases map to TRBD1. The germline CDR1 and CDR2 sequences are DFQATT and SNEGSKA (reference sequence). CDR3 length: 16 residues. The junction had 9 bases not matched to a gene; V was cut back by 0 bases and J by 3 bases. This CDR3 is CSARDTGTGIGYEQYF. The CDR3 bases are TGCAGTGCTAGAGACACCGGGACAGGGATCGGCTACGAGCAGTACTTC.

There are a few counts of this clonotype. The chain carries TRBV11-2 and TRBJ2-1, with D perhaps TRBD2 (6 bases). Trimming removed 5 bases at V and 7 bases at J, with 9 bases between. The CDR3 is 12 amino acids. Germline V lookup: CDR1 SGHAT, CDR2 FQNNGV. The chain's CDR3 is CASSRLVNEQFF. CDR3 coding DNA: TGTGCCAGCAGCCGACTAGTTAATGAGCAGTTCTTC.

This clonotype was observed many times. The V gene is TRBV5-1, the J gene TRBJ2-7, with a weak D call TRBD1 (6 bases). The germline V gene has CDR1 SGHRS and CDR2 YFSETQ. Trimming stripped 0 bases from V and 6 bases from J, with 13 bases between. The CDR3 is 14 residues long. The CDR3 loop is CASSLGDITREQYF. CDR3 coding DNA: TGCGCCAGCAGCTTGGGGGACATCACCCGCGAGCAGTACTTC.

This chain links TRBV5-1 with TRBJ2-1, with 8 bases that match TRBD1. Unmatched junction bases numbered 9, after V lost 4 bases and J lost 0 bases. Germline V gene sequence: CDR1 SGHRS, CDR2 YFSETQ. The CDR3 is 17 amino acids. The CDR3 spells CASSGITGGSSYNEQFF. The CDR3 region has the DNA TGCGCCAGCAGCGGAATAACAGGGGGGAGCTCCTACAATGAGCAGTTCTTC.

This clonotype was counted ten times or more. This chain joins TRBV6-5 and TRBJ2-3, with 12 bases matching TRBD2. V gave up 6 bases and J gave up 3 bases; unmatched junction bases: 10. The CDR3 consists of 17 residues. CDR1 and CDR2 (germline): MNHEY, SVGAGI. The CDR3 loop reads CASRTLTSGGPTDTQYF. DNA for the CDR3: TGTGCCAGCAGAACTCTTACTAGCGGGGGGCCGACAGATACGCAGTATTTT.